A selection of T cell receptor beta chains follows, all from one sample in a study of T cells in Graves' hyperthyroidism and ophthalmopathy. TCRdb independently ran MiXCR on the multiplex PCR reads; one entry per CDR3 protein. Of 550,000 to 800,000 distinct CDR3 sequences detected, approximately 15% appear once; the ten largest clones hold 15% to 19%. Sequenced input: blood. The source of these receptors is a man aged 50 to 59 with Graves' hyperthyroidism. CDR3s include the opening cysteine and the closing phenylalanine or tryptophan. The D gene is left open where the match is weak. Clone size is stated in some rows and not others, as once, few, many or a class when expanded.

abundance	v_gene	d_gene	j_gene	CDR3nt	CDR3aa
few	TRBV7-3	TRBD1	TRBJ2-1	TGTGCCAGCAGCCGGGGACAGGGGGCGGTCAATGAGCAGTTCTTC	CASSRGQGAVNEQFF
few	TRBV14	TRBD2	TRBJ2-1	TGTGCCAGCAGCCAAGATCGGGGACTAGCGGGAGTCAATGAGCAGTTCTTC	CASSQDRGLAGVNEQFF
-	TRBV9	-	TRBJ2-1	TGTGCCAGCAGCGTACAGGGTCTGAATGAGCAGTTCTTC	CASSVQGLNEQFF
few	TRBV5-1	-	TRBJ2-3	TGCGCCAGTGATAAACTACCGGGACAACCGACAGATACGCAGTATTTT	CASDKLPGQPTDTQYF
many	TRBV27	-	TRBJ2-4	TGTGCCACCCTAGCCAAAAACATTCAGTACTTC	CATLAKNIQYF
few	TRBV7-3	-	TRBJ2-1	TGTGCCAGCAGCTTATCGGCGGAGGTGTCCTACAATGAGCAGTTCTTC	CASSLSAEVSYNEQFF
many	TRBV10-3	-	TRBJ1-2	TGTGCCATCAGTGAGTCGGCAGTAACTTACTATGGCTACACCTTC	CAISESAVTYYGYTF
-	TRBV6-5	-	TRBJ1-1	TGTGCCAGCAGTTACTCTCAGGATCGGGCTGAAGCTTTCTTT	CASSYSQDRAEAFF
-	TRBV29-1	-	TRBJ2-3	TGCAGCGTTGACTCGGGGGGCCGGGATACGCAGTATTTT	CSVDSGGRDTQYF
-	TRBV11-2	TRBD2	TRBJ2-3	TGTGCCAGCAGCTTAAGGGTGACTAGCGGAACAGATACGCAGTATTTT	CASSLRVTSGTDTQYF
-	TRBV4-3	TRBD1	TRBJ1-3	TGCGCCAGCAGCCAGGACAGGGGGCGGACTGGAAACACCATATATTTT	CASSQDRGRTGNTIYF
many	TRBV20-1	TRBD2	TRBJ2-1	TGCAGTGCTCCCCCGGCCAGCGGGAGGCTTTACAATGAGCAGTTCTTC	CSAPPASGRLYNEQFF
-	TRBV11-2	-	TRBJ1-1	TGTGCCAGCAGCTTCGGTGGGTACGCTGAAGCTTTCTTT	CASSFGGYAEAFF
many	TRBV27	TRBD2	TRBJ2-3	TGTGCCAGCAGCCTACTAGCGGGATTGGCAGATACGCAGTATTTT	CASSLLAGLADTQYF
-	TRBV4-3	TRBD1	TRBJ2-7	TGCGCCAGCAGCCAATTTAAGCTGCGGACAGGCCGACTACACGAGCAGTACTTC	CASSQFKLRTGRLHEQYF
few	TRBV24-1	-	TRBJ2-3	TGTGCCACCTCAGGGTCGGAAGATACGCAGTATTTT	CATSGSEDTQYF
-	TRBV4-3	-	TRBJ2-1	TGCGCCAGCAGCCATCCTCGAGGGGTGGGTTCCTACAATGAGCAGTTCTTC	CASSHPRGVGSYNEQFF
many	TRBV11-1	TRBD2	TRBJ2-5	TGTGCCAGCAGCATAACAGCGGGAGTTTTGGAGACCCAGTACTTC	CASSITAGVLETQYF
-	TRBV11-2	-	TRBJ2-7	TGTGCCAGCAGCTTCAGGGCTTACTACGAGCAGTACTTC	CASSFRAYYEQYF
-	TRBV5-1	-	TRBJ2-4	TGCGCCAGCAGCATATTCTTGACTGACACCTTAGCCAAAAACATTCAGTACTTC	CASSIFLTDTLAKNIQYF
few	TRBV5-4	TRBD1	TRBJ1-4	TGTGCTAGCAGCGGGGGGACAGGCGTGGATGAAAAACTGTTTTTT	CASSGGTGVDEKLFF
-	TRBV24-1	TRBD1	TRBJ2-6	TGTGCCACCAGTCCGGGACAGGGCCTCTCTGGGGCCAACGTCCTGACTTTC	CATSPGQGLSGANVLTF
-	TRBV7-9	TRBD1	TRBJ2-2	TGTGCCAGCAGCTTAGGGGACAGGTCCACCCCGAGCACCGGGGAGCTGTTTTTT	CASSLGDRSTPSTGELFF
-	TRBV20-1	-	TRBJ2-1	TGCAGTGCTAGAGACATTACAGGGGACGGCGGGACCGACTACAATGAGCAGTTCTTC	CSARDITGDGGTDYNEQFF
few	TRBV19	-	TRBJ2-1	TGTGCCAGTAGTCCAGAGACAGCCCTCAATGAGCAGTTCTTC	CASSPETALNEQFF
many	TRBV6-2/TRBV6-3	-	TRBJ2-2	TGTGCCAGCATGGGGTACCGGGACACCGGGGAGCTGTTTTTT	CASMGYRDTGELFF
-	TRBV10-3	-	TRBJ1-1	TGTGCCATCAATAATGATGGGGTTACTGAAGCTTTCTTT	CAINNDGVTEAFF
-	TRBV13	-	TRBJ2-7	TGTGCCAGCAGCTTACATTCTGAGGCAGTAGAATCCTACGAGCAGTACTTC	CASSLHSEAVESYEQYF
many	TRBV7-9	-	TRBJ1-1	TGTGCCAGCAGCTTAGGACAGAACACTGAAGCTTTCTTT	CASSLGQNTEAFF
many	TRBV10-3	-	TRBJ1-1	TGTGCCATCAGTGAGTCGGGGGGGGCGAACACTGAAGCTTTCTTT	CAISESGGANTEAFF
many	TRBV11-2	TRBD2	TRBJ2-7	TGTGCCAGCAGCCCTTCGGGACTAGCGGCTAGCTCCTACGAGCAGTACTTC	CASSPSGLAASSYEQYF
-	TRBV6-5	-	TRBJ2-5	TGTGCCAGCAGTTACTCAGCGAGGGGGGGAGAGACCCAGTACTTC	CASSYSARGGETQYF
many	TRBV10-3	TRBD1	TRBJ2-3	TGTGCCTCCAGGGGGCAGGGGGTAGGAGATACGCAGTATTTT	CASRGQGVGDTQYF
few	TRBV11-2	-	TRBJ2-5	TGTGCCAGCAGCTTACTTCCGACAGCTGGGGAGACCCAGTACTTC	CASSLLPTAGETQYF
-	TRBV29-1	-	TRBJ1-1	TGCAGCGGGGCCGACCGGAACACTGAAGCTTTCTTT	CSGADRNTEAFF
few	TRBV2	-	TRBJ1-5	TGTGCCAGCATTAAAGACAGAGATCAGCCCCAGCATTTT	CASIKDRDQPQHF
many	TRBV9	TRBD2	TRBJ2-5	TGTGCCAGCAGCGCAGGGACTAGCCGAGCGAGGGGAGAGACCCAGTACTTC	CASSAGTSRARGETQYF
few	TRBV18	TRBD1	TRBJ2-3	TGTGCCAGCTCTCTCAGGGGGCTACCCTTCACAGATACGCAGTATTTT	CASSLRGLPFTDTQYF
few	TRBV7-2	TRBD1	TRBJ2-5	TGTGCCAGCAGCGTTAGGGGGCTGGGACAGGGAGGGCGGGAGACCCAGTACTTC	CASSVRGLGQGGRETQYF
many	TRBV7-2	-	TRBJ2-6	TGTGCCAGCAGCTTAGCGTGGACCTACTCTGGGGCCAACGTCCTGACTTTC	CASSLAWTYSGANVLTF
-	TRBV12-3/TRBV12-4	-	TRBJ2-4	TGTGCCAGCACCTTAAAGGACGTGGGCAAAAACATTCAGTACTTC	CASTLKDVGKNIQYF
many	TRBV7-2	-	TRBJ1-4	TGTGCCAGCAGCGTACGGGGGACAACTAATGAAAAACTGTTTTTT	CASSVRGTTNEKLFF
-	TRBV28	-	TRBJ2-7	TGTGCCAGCATACCCGCCCACGGGAGCGAGCAGTACTTC	CASIPAHGSEQYF
-	TRBV7-2	-	TRBJ2-7	TGTGCCAGCAGCTTAGATCCAGGGTTCTACGAGCAGTACTTC	CASSLDPGFYEQYF
few	TRBV6-1	-	TRBJ2-3	TGTGCCAGCACCCTAGCCGGGACTTTTAACACAGATACGCAGTATTTT	CASTLAGTFNTDTQYF
-	TRBV14	-	TRBJ2-1	TGTGCCAGCAGCGCCAGCGGAAGGGGGTACAATGAGCAGTTCTTC	CASSASGRGYNEQFF
many	TRBV9	-	TRBJ2-7	TGTGCCAGCAGCGTAGGGGAGACCTACGAGCAGTACTTC	CASSVGETYEQYF
many	TRBV28	-	TRBJ1-4	TGTGCCAGCAGTTTAATGGGGCCGGGGGGGGCAACTAATGAAAAACTGTTTTTT	CASSLMGPGGATNEKLFF
many	TRBV28	TRBD1	TRBJ1-5	TGTGCCAGCAGTTACAATAAAGAGACAGGGAGCAATCAGCCCCAGCATTTT	CASSYNKETGSNQPQHF